This entry lists 27 T cell receptor beta chains sequenced from one sample in a study of blood T cell repertoires in COVID-19. Only in-frame clones appear in the TCRdb table, and some are missing; sequencing was by immunoSEQ multiplex PCR. The repertoire consists of about 310,000 clones, with 70% to 90% occurring once and the leading ten covering around 2.2%. Sequencing input: PBMCs or T cells enriched from blood (not recorded which). These receptors were obtained from a man aged 25-40 years who had recovered from COVID-19.

The gene calls are TRBV11-1 and TRBJ1-6; no firm D call. Between the trimmed V and J ends, which lost 5 bases and 4 bases, there was a span of 12 bases. CDR1 and CDR2 from the germline V gene are SGHAT and FQDESV (reference sequence). This CDR3 spans 15 amino acids. The chain's CDR3 is CASSQGEFYNSPLHF. CDR3 DNA sequence: TGTGCCAGCAGCCAAGGAGAATTTTATAATTCACCCCTCCACTTT. Variable domain in full (rest from reference TRBV11-1 and TRBJ1-6): EAEVAQSPRYKITEKSQAVAFWCDPISGHATLYWYRQILGQGPELLVQFQDESVVDDSQLPKDRFSAERLKGVDSTLKIQPAELGDSAMYLCASSQGEFYNSPLHFGNGTRLTVT.

The rearrangement uses TRBV24-1 and TRBJ2-2; 12 nucleotides line up with TRBD1. Germline V CDR1 and CDR2: KGHDR, SFDVKD. There are 17 residues in the CDR3. Losses at the gene ends were 3 bases for V and 7 bases for J; bases not matched to a gene: 8. CDR3 nucleotides: TGTGCCACCAGTGATAGAGTCGGGACAGGGGGCTTCGGGGAGCTGTTTTTT. This gives the protein CATSDRVGTGGFGELFF.

As regards this clone: This sequence may be a read error, since a much larger clone differs from it by one base. The chain has TRBV4-2 and TRBJ2-3, with 11 bases identical to TRBD2. Trimming cost V 5 bases and J 1 base; bases outside gene matches: 2. The CDR3 is made up of 15 amino acids. Germline CDR1 LGHNA, CDR2 YNFKEQ. CDR3 nucleotide sequence: TGTGCCAGCAGCGAGACTAGCGGGGGCACAGATACGCAGTATTTT. As protein: CASSETSGGTDTQYF.

The CDR3 spells CASSRGQFNEKLFF. The CDR3, as DNA: TGTGCCAGCAGTCGAGGACAGTTTAATGAAAAACTGTTTTTT. The genes are TRBV2 and TRBJ1-4; a weak D match, TRBD1 (6 bases). The CDR3 loop spans 14 amino acids. CDR1 is SNHLY, CDR2 FYNNEI, per germline. Trimming cost V 5 bases and J 4 bases, with 11 bases left between them.

This rearrangement joins TRBV3-1 (or the pseudogene TRBV3-2) to TRBJ1-6; the match to TRBD1 covers 7 bases. Germline-derived CDR1 and CDR2 are LGHDT and YNNKEL (reference sequence). The CDR3 runs 15 residues. V lost 4 bases and J lost 4; bases outside the gene matches: 4. CDR3 loop: CASSLAGQYNSPLHF. In DNA form, the CDR3 reads TGTGCCAGCAGCCTGGCGGGACAGTATAATTCACCCCTCCACTTT.

This chain uses TRBV5-4 with TRBJ2-5; tentatively, D is TRBD2 (6 bases). The CDR3 contains 14 residues. V shed 3 bases and J shed 0 bases, with 9 bases lying between them. Germline V gene data show CDR1 as SGHNT and CDR2 as YYREEE (reference sequence). CDR3 region: CASSSRDYQETQYF. In DNA form, the CDR3 reads TGTGCCAGCAGCTCCCGGGACTACCAAGAGACCCAGTACTTC.

This chain connects TRBV19 to TRBJ1-5, with D unresolved. The CDR3 sequence is 15 residues long. V lost 4 bases, J lost 6 bases, and 16 bases lay in between. Germline CDR1 LNHDA, CDR2 SQIVND (reference sequence). This CDR3 reads CASSTWEGLGQPQHF. The DNA for the CDR3 is TGTGCCAGTAGTACGTGGGAGGGCTTGGGTCAGCCCCAGCATTTT. Filled out from reference TRBV19 and TRBJ1-5, the complete variable domain reads DGGITQSPKYLFRKEGQNVTLSCEQNLNHDAMYWYRQDPGQGLRLIYYSQIVNDFQKGDIAEGYSVSREKKESFPLTVTSAQKNPTAFYLCASSTWEGLGQPQHFGDGTRLSIL.

The chain carries TRBV19 and TRBJ2-1; 10 nucleotides align to TRBD2. Trimming cost V 1 base and J 5 bases; bases outside gene matches: 5. Germline V gene lookup returns CDR1 LNHDA and CDR2 SQIVND (reference sequence). The length of the CDR3 is 16 residues. The CDR3 nucleotides are TGTGCCAGTAGTATAGGGAGCGGGGGGGCCCACAATGAGCAGTTCTTC. Protein: CASSIGSGGAHNEQFF.

V is TRBV3-1 (or the pseudogene TRBV3-2) and J is TRBJ1-4; perhaps TRBD1 as D (6 bases). Trimming removed 0 bases at V and 7 bases at J, with 9 bases between. The CDR3 extends over 14 amino acids. Germline V CDR1 and CDR2: LGHDT, YNNKEL (reference sequence). The CDR3 coding sequence is TGTGCCAGCAGCCAAGATCTCAGGGGTGAAAAACTGTTTTTT. It is translated as CASSQDLRGEKLFF.

With respect to this clone: The same CDR3 arises from other DNA sequences in this sample as well. The chain has TRBV29-1 and TRBJ2-5, with 8 nucleotides matching TRBD1. V lost 6 bases to trimming and J lost 2 bases; unmatched junction nucleotides: 5. The CDR3 sequence is 13 residues long. CDR1 is SQVTM and CDR2 is ANQGSEA in the germline V gene. DNA of the CDR3: TGCAGCGTCGCACACAGGGGGCAAGAGACCCAGTACTTC. Its protein is CSVAHRGQETQYF.

The rearrangement links TRBV10-3 to TRBJ2-3, with 10 bases aligning to TRBD2. Germline values: CDR1 ENHRY, CDR2 SYGVKD. This CDR3 comprises 19 residues. The ends lost 3 bases at V and 1 base at J; junction bases unmatched: 13. Written as DNA, the CDR3 is TGTGCCATCAGTGAATGGGGGGTAGCGGGGGGCCGTGGCACAGATACGCAGTATTTT. The encoded protein is CAISEWGVAGGRGTDTQYF.

CDR3 DNA: TGTGCCAGCAGCGGAGTCGGGGGAAGGGAAGTCTACAATGAGCAGTTCTTC. It yields the protein CASSGVGGREVYNEQFF. The rearrangement links TRBV9 to TRBJ2-1, with a weak D call TRBD2 (6 bases). Germline V gene data show CDR1 as SGDLS and CDR2 as YYNGEE. V was pared by 3 bases and J by 3 bases, with 19 bases between. This CDR3 has 17 residues. The whole variable domain, remainder taken from reference TRBV9 and TRBJ2-1, is DSGVTQTPKHLITATGQRVTLRCSPRSGDLSVYWYQQSLDQGLQFLIQYYNGEERAKGNILERFSAQQFPDLHSELNLSSLELGDSALYFCASSGVGGREVYNEQFFGPGTRLTVL.

The rearrangement joins TRBV11-2 to TRBJ2-5; D perhaps matches TRBD2 (6 bases). Germline CDR1 SGHAT, CDR2 FQNNGV. V was trimmed by 0 bases and J by 8 bases, leaving 16 bases between them. This CDR3 has 15 residues. The CDR3 coding sequence is TGTGCCAGCAGCTTAGAGGGAGTAGGGACTCTAACCCAGTACTTC. Its translation is CASSLEGVGTLTQYF.

The V and J genes are TRBV2 and TRBJ1-2, with TRBD1 matching 10 bases. The length of the CDR3 is 16 residues. After removal of 1 base from V and 4 bases from J, the junction contained 6 bases not matched to a gene. Germline CDR1 is SNHLY and CDR2 is FYNNEI. As DNA, the CDR3 is TGTGCCAGCAGTGAAGGCGACAGGGGGCTGGGCTATGGCTACACCTTC. This encodes CASSEGDRGLGYGYTF.

This clone has a handful of counts. The rearrangement links TRBV7-8 to TRBJ2-1; 7 nucleotides line up with TRBD2. V shed 5 bases, J shed 6 bases, and the junction held 10 bases outside the gene matches. This CDR3 spans 15 amino acids. The germline CDR1 and CDR2 sequences are SGHVS and FQNEAQ. CDR3 region: CASSTGEGLSNEQFF. CDR3 DNA sequence: TGTGCCAGCAGCACCGGGGAGGGACTGTCCAATGAGCAGTTCTTC.

In this sample, this clone turned up once. The rearrangement uses TRBV27 and TRBJ1-2, with TRBD1 matching over 8 bases. J gave up 7 bases and V 0 bases, and 7 bases lay outside the gene matches. The CDR3 covers 15 residues. Germline CDR1 is MNHEY and CDR2 is SMNVEV (reference sequence). In nucleotides, the CDR3 is TGTGCCAGCAGTTTATCAAGTGCAGGGGGCGGTGGCTACACCTTC. It translates to CASSLSSAGGGGYTF.

The chain links TRBV29-1 to TRBJ2-6; D may be TRBD1 (6 bases). CDR1 SQVTM and CDR2 ANQGSEA come from the germline V gene. Trimming took 4 bases from V and 4 from J, leaving 14 bases between them. The CDR3 contains 15 residues. The CDR3 DNA sequence: TGCAGCGTTGGCCCAGGGGTGATCGGGGCCAACGTCCTGACTTTC. This sequence encodes CSVGPGVIGANVLTF.

This sequence joins TRBV9 and TRBJ2-4; possible D gene TRBD1, 5 bases. The germline V gene encodes CDR1 SGDLS and CDR2 YYNGEE. This CDR3 is built from 12 residues. Trimming removed 3 bases from V and 7 bases from J, with 8 bases in between. The CDR3, as DNA: TGTGCCAGCAGCGCCGACAGTAACATTCAGTACTTC. The encoded protein is CASSADSNIQYF.

V gene TRBV3-1 (or the pseudogene TRBV3-2) combines with J gene TRBJ2-1, with 7 bases that match TRBD1. V shed 4 bases and J 4 bases; nucleotides not matched to a gene: 7. The CDR3 has 15 residues. Germline V CDR1 and CDR2: LGHDT, YNNKEL (reference sequence). CDR3 loop: CASSPRDRSYNEQFF. CDR3 nucleotide sequence: TGTGCCAGCAGCCCCCGGGACAGATCTTACAATGAGCAGTTCTTC.

A single count supports this clone. The rearrangement uses TRBV29-1 and TRBJ1-1; D is unresolved. Trimming removed 7 bases at V and 1 base at J, with 10 bases between. Per the germline V gene, CDR1 is SQVTM and CDR2 is ANQGSEA. CDR3 length: 12 residues. Written as DNA, the CDR3 is TGCAGCGGACTTACATGGAACACTGAAGCTTTCTTT. Encoded protein: CSGLTWNTEAFF. Complete variable domain (other parts from reference TRBV29-1 and TRBJ1-1): SAVISQKPSRDICQRGTSLTIQCQVDSQVTMMFWYRQQPGQSLTLIATANQGSEATYESGFVIDKFPISRPNLTFSTLTVSNMSPEDSSIYLCSGLTWNTEAFFGQGTRLTVV.

This sequence joins TRBV5-4 and TRBJ1-2, with D maybe TRBD1 (5 bases). V gave up 4 bases and J gave up 7 bases, with 17 bases separating them. Germline-derived CDR1 and CDR2 are SGHNT and YYREEE (reference sequence). This CDR3 is 14 amino acids long. CDR3 protein: CASSPPIGGFGYTF. In DNA form, the CDR3 reads TGTGCCAGCAGCCCCCCTATCGGGGGGTTTGGCTACACCTTC.

Only a few counts were recorded for this clone. The rearrangement joins TRBV5-1 to TRBJ2-3, with D unresolved. The ends were cut back, 1 base at V and 0 bases at J, with 9 bases in the middle. Germline V gives CDR1 SGHRS, CDR2 YFSETQ. The CDR3 spans 15 residues. CDR3 region: CASSLQATSTDTQYF. The CDR3 nucleotides are TGCGCCAGCAGCTTGCAGGCCACTAGCACAGATACGCAGTATTTT.

The rearrangement links TRBV2 to TRBJ2-3; possible D gene TRBD1, 6 bases. The CDR3 covers 16 residues. Between the trimmed V and J ends, which lost 0 bases and 3 bases, there was a span of 13 bases. The germline CDR1 and CDR2 sequences are SNHLY and FYNNEI. The DNA of the CDR3 is TGTGCCAGCAGTGAAGCGCTCGGCAGGGGTACAGATACGCAGTATTTT. Translation gives CASSEALGRGTDTQYF.

The chain joins TRBV9 to TRBJ1-2, with D maybe TRBD1 (5 bases). There are 15 residues in the CDR3. Germline V CDR1 and CDR2: SGDLS, YYNGEE. Trimming took off 4 bases at V and 0 bases at J, with 13 bases between the two ends. This CDR3 is CASSPTGGPNYGYTF. The CDR3 DNA reads TGTGCCAGCAGCCCTACGGGGGGACCTAACTATGGCTACACCTTC.

The CDR3 bases are TGTGCCAGCAGCTCAAGCCCCGGGACAGGGAATGAGCAGTTCTTC. It codes for CASSSSPGTGNEQFF. The V and J genes are TRBV9 and TRBJ2-1; TRBD1 aligns across 9 bases. The CDR3 has 15 residues. V trimming: 4 bases; J trimming: 7 bases; junction bases outside the gene matches: 9. Per the germline V gene, CDR1 is SGDLS and CDR2 is YYNGEE.

This rearrangement joins TRBV25-1 to TRBJ2-7; maybe TRBD1 (5 bases). Germline CDR1 and CDR2: MGHDK and SYGVNS. V dropped 1 base and J dropped 3 bases, with 19 bases sitting between them. The CDR3 is 17 amino acids. Written as DNA, the CDR3 is TGTGCCAGCAGTGAATTTTCCAGTTCCAAAGGGGTCTACGAGCAGTACTTC. The encoded protein is CASSEFSSSKGVYEQYF.

The chain is built from TRBV7-8 and TRBJ1-2; 8 nucleotides match TRBD1. Looked up from germline, CDR1 is SGHVS and CDR2 is FQNEAQ. The CDR3 has 19 amino acids. V lost 4 bases to trimming and J lost 3 bases; unmatched junction nucleotides: 19. The CDR3 DNA sequence: TGTGCCAGCAGCTCCCTTCAAATTTACACAGGGGGAGGGGACTATGGCTACACCTTC. It translates to CASSSLQIYTGGGDYGYTF.